These T cell receptor beta chains were read from a single sample in a study of T cells in Graves' hyperthyroidism and ophthalmopathy. TCRdb reanalysed the multiplex PCR reads using MiXCR and keeps one entry per CDR3 protein. The table has around 620,000 distinct CDR3 sequences, 14% seen once. The material sequenced was blood. These receptors all come from a woman younger than 35 with Graves' ophthalmopathy. The conserved cysteine and the conserved F or W are not part of the CDR3 here. Expanded clones get a size class; other rows say once, few or many, or leave the size out.

abundance	v_gene	j_gene	CDR3aa
many	TRBV7-9	TRBJ2-5	ASSSSLGLETQY
once	TRBV7-6	TRBJ2-1	ASSPSLGPTYNEQF
few	TRBV12-3/TRBV12-4	TRBJ2-3	ASGTGADTQY
-	TRBV7-6	TRBJ1-2	ASSYWDRGSYGYT
many	TRBV30	TRBJ1-5	AWGPGQPQH
many	TRBV12-3/TRBV12-4	TRBJ2-7	ASSPRPSGSYEQY
-	TRBV30	TRBJ1-2	AWSDYDYGYT
few	TRBV10-1	TRBJ1-6	ASGPGTANSPLH
many	TRBV27	TRBJ2-7	ASKGLGLADYEQY
many	TRBV7-2	TRBJ1-5	ASGLGPPGLGQPQH
many	TRBV28	TRBJ2-7	ASSVTGGNYEQY
-	TRBV10-3	TRBJ2-2	AISGLVRDTGELF
-	TRBV14	TRBJ2-7	ASSRGHEYEQY
many	TRBV5-1	TRBJ2-7	ASSLGFSGTYEQY
-	TRBV6-1	TRBJ2-1	ASSDEGSGYNEQF
-	TRBV5-5	TRBJ1-5	ASSLAVVSQNQPQH
many	TRBV10-3	TRBJ2-1	AISVGTGPTSGAYNEQF
many	TRBV27	TRBJ2-7	ASSPEGISYEQY
many	TRBV2	TRBJ2-1	ASKATGGRNEQF
many	TRBV7-3	TRBJ2-5	ASSPGGGRGETQY
-	TRBV15	TRBJ2-5	ATSRDWAAQETQY
many	TRBV9	TRBJ2-7	ASSVGLSREQY
many	TRBV18	TRBJ2-7	ASSPPQSYEQY
few	TRBV19	TRBJ1-2	ASFLDRGPANYGYT
many	TRBV6-1	TRBJ2-7	ASSEPPPWGVSYEQY
few	TRBV9	TRBJ2-6	ASSIETGGSGANVLT
many	TRBV12-3/TRBV12-4	TRBJ1-6	ASSVTYSPLH
-	TRBV9	TRBJ2-1	ASSVRQGAFNEQF
-	TRBV5-1	TRBJ2-7	ASSLVRGRALSEQY
many	TRBV10-3	TRBJ1-1	AISTGVRTTEAF
many	TRBV2	TRBJ1-1	ASSEALGGGTEAF
many	TRBV7-3	TRBJ2-2	ASSSPSRPGELF
many	TRBV2	TRBJ2-7	ASRTGSPSYEQY
many	TRBV18	TRBJ1-2	ASSPQGAEGYT
few	TRBV10-3	TRBJ2-3	AISESNWQSTDTQY